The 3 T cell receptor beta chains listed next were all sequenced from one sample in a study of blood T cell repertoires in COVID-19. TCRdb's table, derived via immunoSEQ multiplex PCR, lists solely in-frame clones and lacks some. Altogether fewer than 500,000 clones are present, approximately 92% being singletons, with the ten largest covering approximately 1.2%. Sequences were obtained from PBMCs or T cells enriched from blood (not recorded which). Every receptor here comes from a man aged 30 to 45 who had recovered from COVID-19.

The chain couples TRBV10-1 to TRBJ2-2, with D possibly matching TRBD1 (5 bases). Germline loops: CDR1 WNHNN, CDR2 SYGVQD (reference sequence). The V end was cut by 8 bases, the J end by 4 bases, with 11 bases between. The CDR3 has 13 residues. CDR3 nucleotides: TGCGCCAGCTCCGACAGCACCACCGGGGAGCTGTTTTTT. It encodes CASSDSTTGELFF.

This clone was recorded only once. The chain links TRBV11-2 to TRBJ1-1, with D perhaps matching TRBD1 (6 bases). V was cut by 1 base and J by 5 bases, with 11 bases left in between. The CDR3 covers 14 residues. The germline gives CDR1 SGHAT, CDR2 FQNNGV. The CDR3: CASSLGGDRTEAFF. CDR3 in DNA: TGTGCCAGCAGCTTAGGAGGAGACAGGACTGAAGCTTTCTTT.

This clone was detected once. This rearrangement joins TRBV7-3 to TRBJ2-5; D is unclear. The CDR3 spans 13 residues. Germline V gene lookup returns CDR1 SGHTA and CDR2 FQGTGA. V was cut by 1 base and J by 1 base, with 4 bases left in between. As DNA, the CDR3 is TGTGCCAGCAGCTTAAGGCCCCAAGAGACCCAGTACTTC. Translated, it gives CASSLRPQETQYF.